The subject of this entry is one T cell receptor (beta chain). Its specificity is not known. This table comes from immunoSEQ multiplex PCR, and its TCRdb copy is limited to in-frame clones, with some not included. The sample includes tens of thousands of clones, more than 75% of them seen just once. Separate from the approximately 720-subject first cohort, the roughly 120-subject validation cohort was the one that the donors belonged to. J was trimmed by 2 bases and V by 0 bases; bases with no gene match: 5. CDR3 size: 16 residues. Germline V lookup: CDR1 SGHRS, CDR2 YFSETQ. The entry originates in a study of cytomegalovirus exposure and HLA in healthy donors. Notes on the study in general: A few chains tied to CMV proved CMV antigen-specific in vitro. Subsequent analysis showed first-cohort TCR clusters tending to co-occur in some 110 validation repertoires. It was about 150 TCR beta chains that were listed as cytomegalovirus-associated.

This TCR was recovered from a man aged 18 to 30 in good health and CMV-seronegative. The sequenced material came from PBMCs. The chain links TRBV5-1 to TRBJ2-5; the match to TRBD2 covers 9 bases. The CDR3 sequence is CASSLGAGGLQETQYF. For the CDR3, the DNA is TGCGCCAGCAGCTTGGGAGCGGGAGGTCTACAAGAGACCCAGTACTTC.